This TCR beta chain was captured in a study of T-cell reconstitution after alpha-beta-depleted transplantation in children. The CDR3 covers 17 residues. The J segment lost 4 bases and the V segment lost 6 bases, leaving 14 bases of the junction unmatched. The germline V gene has CDR1 MDHEN and CDR2 SYDVKM. Ten or more counts support this clonotype. Its antigen is undetermined. Overall study results and limits: At the one-year point after transplant, T-cell counts and TCRbeta diversity were found to come mostly from T cells that had been newly produced. Reportedly, roughly two months post-transplant, alpha-beta T cells arose from several hundred expanded graft clones.

As it was prepared, the TCRbeta library received unique molecular identifiers. TCRdb re-called the PCR reads with MiXCR, one entry per CDR3 protein. The repertoire holds about 70,000 distinct CDR3 sequences, with 9.5% to 13% as singletons. V usage is TRBV28 and J usage is TRBJ2-3, with TRBD2 matching over 9 bases. The input for sequencing was PBMCs, taken before TCRalphabeta/CD19-depleted stem cell transplant. The receptor was derived from a boy between 10 and 17 years old with acute myeloid leukemia, due to receive a stem cell transplant. CDR3 DNA sequence: TGTGCCAGCAGGCCTCTTAAAGCGGGAGGCGGCCCAGATACGCAGTATTTT. This gives the protein CASRPLKAGGGPDTQYF.